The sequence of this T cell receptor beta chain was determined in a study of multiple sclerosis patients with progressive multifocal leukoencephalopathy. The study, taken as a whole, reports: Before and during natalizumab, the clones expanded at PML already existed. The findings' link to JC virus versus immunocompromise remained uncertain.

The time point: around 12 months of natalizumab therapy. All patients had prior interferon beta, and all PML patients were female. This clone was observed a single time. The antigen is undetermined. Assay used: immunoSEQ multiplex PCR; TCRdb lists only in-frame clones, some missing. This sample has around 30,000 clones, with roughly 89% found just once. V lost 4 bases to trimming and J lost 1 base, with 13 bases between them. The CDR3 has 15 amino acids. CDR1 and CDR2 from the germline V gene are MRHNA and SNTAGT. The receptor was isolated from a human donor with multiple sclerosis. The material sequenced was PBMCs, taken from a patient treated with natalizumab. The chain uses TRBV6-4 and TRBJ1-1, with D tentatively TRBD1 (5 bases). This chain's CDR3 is CASSVWGVENTEAFF. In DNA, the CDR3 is TGTGCCAGCAGTGTCTGGGGGGTGGAGAACACTGAAGCTTTCTTT.